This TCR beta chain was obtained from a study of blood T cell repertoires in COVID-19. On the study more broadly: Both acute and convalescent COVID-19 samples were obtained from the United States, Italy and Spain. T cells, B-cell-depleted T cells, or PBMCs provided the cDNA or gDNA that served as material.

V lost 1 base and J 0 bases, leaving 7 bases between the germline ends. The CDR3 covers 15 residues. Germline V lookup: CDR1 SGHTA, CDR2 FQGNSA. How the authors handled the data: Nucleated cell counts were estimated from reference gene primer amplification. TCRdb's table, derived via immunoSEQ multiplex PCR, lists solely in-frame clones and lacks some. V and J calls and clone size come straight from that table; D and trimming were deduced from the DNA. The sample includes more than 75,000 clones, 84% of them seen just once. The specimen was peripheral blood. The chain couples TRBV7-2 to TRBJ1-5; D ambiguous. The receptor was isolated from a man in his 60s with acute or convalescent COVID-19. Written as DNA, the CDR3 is TGTGCCAGCAGCTTAGGAGTTTATAGCAATCAGCCCCAGCATTTT. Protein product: CASSLGVYSNQPQHF.